These T cell receptor beta chains were read from a single sample in a study of shared clonotypes between healthy human individuals. Clones were sequenced by immunoSEQ multiplex PCR, and TCRdb holds only the in-frame ones, with some missing. The table shows about 2.4 million clones, with over 85% occurring only once. Input material: naive CD4+ T cells from PBMCs. Every receptor here comes from a man between 18 and 29 years old in good health. Some clones in this sample may be carry-over from other donors' samples. The CDR3 runs from the conserved cysteine through the conserved F or W. The D gene is left open where the match is weak. Size values are once, few and many counts, or a class for expanded clones, and some rows have none.

clone_size: NA; j_call: TRBJ1-2; v_call: TRBV10-3; d_call: NA; cdr3_aa: CAIRDPYGYTF; cdr3_nt: TGTGCCATCCGGGACCCCTATGGCTACACCTTC
clone_size: NA; j_call: TRBJ2-7; v_call: TRBV7-6; d_call: NA; cdr3_aa: CASSLDIHDEQYF; cdr3_nt: TGTGCCAGCAGCTTAGACATTCACGACGAGCAGTACTTC
clone_size: NA; j_call: TRBJ1-1; v_call: TRBV2; d_call: NA; cdr3_aa: CASSDGMNTEAFF; cdr3_nt: TGTGCCAGCAGTGATGGGATGAACACTGAAGCTTTCTTT
clone_size: NA; j_call: TRBJ2-1; v_call: TRBV9; d_call: NA; cdr3_aa: CASTTVGAGASNEQFF; cdr3_nt: TGTGCCAGCACCACCGTTGGGGCGGGGGCCTCCAATGAGCAGTTCTTC
clone_size: NA; j_call: TRBJ2-1; v_call: TRBV7-3; d_call: TRBD2; cdr3_aa: CASSFLPLAGGQGEQFF; cdr3_nt: TGTGCCAGCAGCTTCCTTCCTCTAGCGGGAGGACAAGGTGAGCAGTTCTTC
clone_size: NA; j_call: TRBJ2-5; v_call: TRBV18; d_call: TRBD2; cdr3_aa: CASSPRGGKTQYF; cdr3_nt: TGTGCCAGCTCACCCCGGGGGGGAAAGACCCAGTACTTC
clone_size: NA; j_call: TRBJ2-2; v_call: TRBV5-4; d_call: NA; cdr3_aa: CASRKDRNTGELFF; cdr3_nt: TGTGCCAGCAGAAAAGATCGCAACACCGGGGAGCTGTTTTTT
clone_size: NA; j_call: TRBJ2-1; v_call: TRBV25-1; d_call: NA; cdr3_aa: CASSAGQGREQFF; cdr3_nt: TGTGCCAGCTCAGCGGGTCAGGGGAGGGAGCAGTTCTTC
clone_size: NA; j_call: TRBJ1-2; v_call: TRBV4-1; d_call: NA; cdr3_aa: CASSRRTENYGYTF; cdr3_nt: TGCGCCAGCAGCCGGAGGACAGAGAACTATGGCTACACCTTC
clone_size: NA; j_call: TRBJ1-5; v_call: TRBV28; d_call: TRBD1; cdr3_aa: CASSPWGTVNQPQHF; cdr3_nt: TGTGCCAGCAGTCCATGGGGGACAGTCAATCAGCCCCAGCATTTT
clone_size: NA; j_call: TRBJ1-3; v_call: TRBV11-2; d_call: TRBD1; cdr3_aa: CASSRTGPGNTIYF; cdr3_nt: TGTGCCAGCAGCCGGACAGGGCCTGGAAACACCATATATTTT
clone_size: NA; j_call: TRBJ2-3; v_call: TRBV25-1; d_call: NA; cdr3_aa: CASSDPTTDTQYF; cdr3_nt: TGTGCCAGCAGTGACCCGACCACAGATACGCAGTATTTT
clone_size: once; j_call: TRBJ1-1; v_call: TRBV7-3; d_call: TRBD1; cdr3_aa: CASSSGTGREAFF; cdr3_nt: TGTGCCAGCAGCTCCGGGACAGGGAGGGAAGCTTTCTTT
clone_size: NA; j_call: TRBJ2-3; v_call: TRBV19; d_call: TRBD2; cdr3_aa: CASSITSGSTDTQYF; cdr3_nt: TGTGCCAGTAGTATAACTAGCGGTAGCACAGATACGCAGTATTTT